Following are 31 T cell receptor beta chains from one sample sequenced in a study of blood T cell repertoires in COVID-19. Assay: immunoSEQ multiplex PCR; the TCRdb copy retains only in-frame clones and omits some. Of approximately 450,000 clones in the sample, 87% were seen once. Sequenced input: PBMCs or T cells enriched from blood (not recorded which). The receptors come from a woman between 18 and 30 years old with acute COVID-19.

The chain couples TRBV7-9 to TRBJ1-6; 7 positions agree with TRBD1. J gave up 14 bases and V 6 bases, and 7 bases lay outside the gene matches. Germline CDR1 and CDR2: SEHNR and FQNEAQ (reference sequence). This CDR3 has 12 amino acids. In DNA, the CDR3 is TGTGCCAGCAGACCCGAAGGGGGCTCCCTCCACTTT. Encoded protein: CASRPEGGSLHF.

The chain carries TRBV19 and TRBJ1-5, with D unresolved. Germline loops: CDR1 LNHDA, CDR2 SQIVND (reference sequence). This CDR3 spans 13 amino acids. V dropped 7 bases and J dropped 5 bases, with 12 bases sitting between them. The DNA for the CDR3 is TGTGCCAGTACTTTCAGTGTCGATCAGCCCCAGCATTTT. Translating it yields CASTFSVDQPQHF.

This clone has a single count. The gene calls are TRBV2 and TRBJ2-5; 7 nucleotides agree with TRBD1. CDR1 is SNHLY, CDR2 FYNNEI, per germline. The V and J ends lost 6 bases and 1 base, in that order; junction bases with no gene match: 11. The CDR3 has 16 amino acids. The CDR3 DNA reads TGTGCCAGCAGACTCCTGACCGGGACAGCCCAAGAGACCCAGTACTTC. Translating it yields CASRLLTGTAQETQYF.

This clone was seen more than once but under ten times. V is TRBV5-4 and J is TRBJ2-1; the match to TRBD2 covers 14 bases. CDR3 size: 17 residues. Losses at the gene ends were 0 bases for V and 8 bases for J; bases not matched to a gene: 7. CDR1 and CDR2 from the germline V gene are SGHNT and YYREEE (reference sequence). CDR3 DNA sequence: TGTGCCAGCAGCTTGGGGGGACTAGCGGGAGACTCCTATGAGCAGTTCTTC. Protein: CASSLGGLAGDSYEQFF.

This clone was seen just once. The V and J genes are TRBV5-6 and TRBJ2-6; tentatively, D is TRBD1 (8 bases). The CDR3 loop spans 17 amino acids. CDR1 is SGHDT, CDR2 YYEEEE, per germline. Between the trimmed V and J ends, which lost 4 bases and 1 base, there was a span of 15 bases. Here the CDR3 reads CASSSGTGLSGANVLTF. As DNA, the CDR3 is TGTGCCAGCAGCAGCGGGACAGGTCTTTCTGGGGCCAACGTCCTGACTTTC.

The CDR3 DNA sequence: TGTGCCAGCAGCTCACGGGGTGAGGAGGGGTTGAATCAGCCCCAGCATTTT. It codes for CASSSRGEEGLNQPQHF. This rearrangement joins TRBV7-8 to TRBJ1-5; a weak D match, TRBD1 (5 bases). Germline CDR1 and CDR2: SGHVS and FQNEAQ. V was clipped by 4 bases and J by 4 bases, with 20 bases between them. The CDR3 extends over 17 amino acids.

V usage is TRBV5-4 and J usage is TRBJ2-7; 9 bases agree with TRBD1. Germline V gives CDR1 SGHNT, CDR2 YYREEE (reference sequence). The CDR3 is made up of 16 amino acids. Trimming cost V 0 bases and J 1 base; bases outside gene matches: 5. Here the CDR3 DNA reads TGTGCCAGCAGCTTGGTTGGGACAGGGTTTTCCTACGAGCAGTACTTC. As protein: CASSLVGTGFSYEQYF.

CDR3 sequence (DNA): TGTGCCAGCAGCTTAGTTTCAAGATCGGGGTCCAACAATGAGCAGTTCTTC. Translated, it gives CASSLVSRSGSNNEQFF. J is TRBJ2-1 and V is TRBV7-6; D might be TRBD2 (5 bases). Trimming took off 1 base at V and 5 bases at J, with 18 bases between the two ends. Germline CDR1 SGHVS, CDR2 FNYEAQ. The CDR3 runs 17 residues.

This chain uses TRBV27 with TRBJ1-2, with 9 bases fitting TRBD1. The germline V gene has CDR1 MNHEY and CDR2 SMNVEV (reference sequence). With 7 bases clipped from V and 6 bases from J, the junction kept 6 bases outside the gene matches. The CDR3 runs to 13 residues. In DNA, the CDR3 is TGTGCCAGCACCTCGGGACAGGGAAATGGCTACACCTTC. This encodes CASTSGQGNGYTF.

The chain joins TRBV18 to TRBJ2-5; a possible D gene is TRBD2 (5 bases). This CDR3 has 14 residues. CDR1 and CDR2 from the germline V gene are KGHSH and LQKENI. Trimming removed 4 bases from V and 2 bases from J, with 11 bases in between. The CDR3 sequence: CASSLRGLQETQYF. In DNA form, the CDR3 reads TGTGCCAGCTCACTCCGGGGATTACAAGAGACCCAGTACTTC.

The chain recombines TRBV7-2 with TRBJ2-7, with D possibly being TRBD2 (6 bases). The CDR3 runs 16 residues. The V and J ends lost 2 bases and 4 bases respectively, with 18 bases between them. Germline-derived CDR1 and CDR2 are SGHTA and FQGNSA. The CDR3, as DNA: TGTGCCAGCAGCTTAACGAGCCGGGGGAGTCTATACGAGCAGTACTTC. This encodes CASSLTSRGSLYEQYF.

The chain carries TRBV6-2 or TRBV6-3 and TRBJ2-7; 12 bases match TRBD2. Germline CDR1 MNHEY, CDR2 SVGEGT. The CDR3 has 16 amino acids. V shed 2 bases and J 3 bases; nucleotides not matched to a gene: 5. CDR3 nucleotide sequence: TGTGCCAGCAGTTACGTGACTAGCGGGGGACACTACGAGCAGTACTTC. Encoded protein: CASSYVTSGGHYEQYF.

This rearrangement joins TRBV7-9 to TRBJ2-5; D gene uncertain. The V gene's germline CDR1 is SEHNR and CDR2 FQNEAQ (reference sequence). V was cut by 7 bases and J by 4 bases, with 13 bases left in between. This CDR3 has 13 amino acids. CDR3 coding DNA: TGTGCCAGCATCCACAAGTCGGGAGAGACCCAGTACTTC. Protein: CASIHKSGETQYF.

This rearrangement joins TRBV6-5 to TRBJ1-5, with 8 positions matching TRBD1. The germline V gene encodes CDR1 MNHEY and CDR2 SVGAGI. This CDR3 contains 13 residues. V trimming: 6 bases; J trimming: 7 bases; junction bases outside the gene matches: 5. The CDR3 loop reads CASRGTGGQPQHF. For the CDR3, the DNA is TGTGCCAGCAGGGGGACAGGAGGCCAGCCCCAGCATTTT.

The CDR3 coding sequence is TGTGCCAGCAGCTTAGGGAGGGATAGTCTGGATGAGCAGTTCTTC. Translating gives CASSLGRDSLDEQFF. The chain employs TRBV11-3 and TRBJ2-1, with a weak D call TRBD2 (6 bases). CDR1 is SGHNT, CDR2 YENEEA, per germline. V was shortened by 1 base and J by 8 bases, with 15 bases between the two germline ends. The CDR3 spans 15 residues.

The chain has TRBV19 and TRBJ1-1, with D tentatively TRBD1 (6 bases). The CDR3 runs to 14 residues. V dropped 4 bases and J dropped 1 base, with 10 bases sitting between them. Germline loops: CDR1 LNHDA, CDR2 SQIVND (reference sequence). The CDR3 loop is CASSRQVWNTEAFF. CDR3 nucleotides: TGTGCCAGTAGTAGACAGGTGTGGAACACTGAAGCTTTCTTT.

This clone was counted a single time. The chain carries TRBV24-1 and TRBJ2-2; a weak D match, TRBD1 (6 bases). In germline, CDR1 is KGHDR, CDR2 SFDVKD. Trimming cost V 4 bases and J 1 base, with 18 bases left between them. This CDR3 has 18 amino acids. This CDR3 is CATSDRLLETGNTGELFF. CDR3 DNA sequence: TGTGCCACCAGTGACCGACTTTTAGAGACAGGGAACACCGGGGAGCTGTTTTTT.

The chain has TRBV28 and TRBJ2-1; 12 bases map to TRBD1. V was pared by 7 bases and J by 9 bases, with 10 bases of the junction left unmatched. Germline V gene lookup returns CDR1 MDHEN and CDR2 SYDVKM. This CDR3 has 15 residues. The CDR3 region has the DNA TGTGCCAGCACCCCAGGGGGACAGGGGGCCGGTGAGCAGTTCTTC. It specifies CASTPGGQGAGEQFF.

This rearrangement joins TRBV15 to TRBJ2-2; 8 nucleotides match TRBD2. The V gene's germline CDR1 is LNHNV and CDR2 YYDKDF (reference sequence). V trimming: 0 bases; J trimming: 6 bases; junction bases outside the gene matches: 9. The CDR3 consists of 17 residues. CDR3 coding DNA: TGTGCCACCAGCAGAGATCTAACTAGCGGCGGGGCCGGGGAGCTGTTTTTT. Translating it yields CATSRDLTSGGAGELFF.

V gene TRBV30 combines with J gene TRBJ1-1; the match to TRBD1 covers 7 bases. The germline V gene has CDR1 GTSNPN and CDR2 SVGIG (reference sequence). Unmatched junction bases numbered 0, after V lost 5 bases and J lost 0 bases. The CDR3 contains 12 residues. The CDR3 loop is CAWDRVNTEAFF. The DNA of the CDR3 is TGTGCCTGGGACAGGGTGAACACTGAAGCTTTCTTT.

The genes are TRBV7-9 and TRBJ1-4, with 9 bases matching TRBD1. The CDR3 runs to 15 residues. Germline V gives CDR1 SEHNR, CDR2 FQNEAQ (reference sequence). With V trimmed by 1 base and J by 5 bases, 2 bases remained unmatched. The CDR3 region has the DNA TGTGCCAGCAGCTTAGGGGACAGGGAAAATGAAAAACTGTTTTTT. Amino acids: CASSLGDRENEKLFF.

Note on this clone: Other DNA sequences within the sample encode an identical CDR3. This chain uses TRBV20-1 with TRBJ2-7; no reliable D call. Trimming stripped 3 bases from V and 2 bases from J, with 5 bases between. The CDR3 length is 11 residues. Germline V CDR1 and CDR2: DFQATT, SNEGSKA (reference sequence). The CDR3 bases are TGCAGTGCTAGGGAGACCTACGAGCAGTACTTC. This encodes CSARETYEQYF.

J is TRBJ1-1 and V is TRBV5-1; D unclear. Trimming took 2 bases from V and 0 from J, leaving 8 bases between them. The length of the CDR3 is 14 residues. In germline, CDR1 is SGHRS, CDR2 YFSETQ. The CDR3 coding sequence is TGCGCCAGCAGCTTATCTGTTATGAACACTGAAGCTTTCTTT. Residues: CASSLSVMNTEAFF.

V gene TRBV11-2 combines with J gene TRBJ1-1; D gene uncertain. The V gene lost 5 bases and the J gene lost 14 bases, with 9 bases spanning the gap. The CDR3 is 9 residues long. Germline values: CDR1 SGHAT, CDR2 FQNNGV. The CDR3 reads CASSPNSFF. The CDR3 DNA follows: TGTGCCAGCAGCCCGAACTCGTTCTTT.

The chain uses TRBV28 and TRBJ1-5; the D is unclear. The CDR3 extends over 16 amino acids. CDR1 MDHEN and CDR2 SYDVKM come from the germline V gene. With 5 bases removed from V and 2 bases from J, the gap between germline ends came to 16 bases. This chain's CDR3 is CASSRSGMRGNQPQHF. DNA for the CDR3: TGTGCCAGCAGTAGAAGTGGTATGAGAGGCAATCAGCCCCAGCATTTT. Full variable domain (missing parts from reference TRBV28 and TRBJ1-5): DVKVTQSSRYLVKRTGEKVFLECVQDMDHENMFWYRQDPGLGLRLIYFSYDVKMKEKGDIPEGYSVSREKKERFSLILESASTNQTSMYLCASSRSGMRGNQPQHFGDGTRLSIL.

CDR3 sequence reads: CASSLYRGTEAFF. CDR3 in DNA: TGTGCCAGCAGTTTATACAGGGGCACTGAAGCTTTCTTT. The chain combines TRBV28 with TRBJ1-1; 7 bases match TRBD1. The CDR3 loop spans 13 amino acids. The germline V gene encodes CDR1 MDHEN and CDR2 SYDVKM. Trimming removed 1 base from V and 4 bases from J; junction bases left unmatched: 0.

The J gene is TRBJ1-1, the V gene TRBV7-6; D remains unclear. The germline V gene has CDR1 SGHVS and CDR2 FNYEAQ. Trimming removed 5 bases from V and 1 base from J, with 8 bases in between. The CDR3 runs to 13 residues. The CDR3 bases are TGTGCCAGCAGCCAGTCACGGAACACTGAAGCTTTCTTT. Amino acid sequence: CASSQSRNTEAFF.

The rearrangement links TRBV11-2 to TRBJ1-1; D remains ambiguous. Trimming left V 3 bases short and J 8 bases short, with 16 bases between. Per the germline V gene, CDR1 is SGHAT and CDR2 is FQNNGV. This CDR3 is built from 14 residues. The CDR3 sequence: CASSFDQRTAEAFF. CDR3 DNA sequence: TGTGCCAGCAGCTTCGATCAACGGACTGCCGAAGCTTTCTTT.

The chain couples TRBV19 to TRBJ1-5; 9 nucleotides agree with TRBD1. The CDR3 covers 17 residues. Germline V CDR1 and CDR2: LNHDA, SQIVND (reference sequence). V lost 4 bases to trimming and J lost 6 bases; unmatched junction nucleotides: 13. DNA of the CDR3: TGTGCCAGTAGTACTAGGGGGGCGACAGGGGGAAGTCAGCCCCAGCATTTT. Protein: CASSTRGATGGSQPQHF.

The rearrangement joins TRBV3-1 (or the pseudogene TRBV3-2) to TRBJ2-2, with D possibly TRBD2 on 6 matching bases. Trimming took off 3 bases at V and 2 bases at J, with 10 bases between the two ends. Germline V CDR1 and CDR2: LGHDT, YNNKEL (reference sequence). The CDR3 sequence is 15 residues long. CDR3 sequence reads: CASSQGGPNTGELFF. DNA for the CDR3: TGTGCCAGCAGCCAGGGGGGACCAAACACCGGGGAGCTGTTTTTT.

The rearrangement links TRBV7-8 to TRBJ1-3; no reliable D call. Germline values: CDR1 SGHVS, CDR2 FQNEAQ. V lost 2 bases and J 0 bases, leaving 5 bases between the germline ends. CDR3 length: 14 residues. In DNA form, the CDR3 reads TGTGCCAGCAGCTTACTGAGCTCTGGAAACACCATATATTTT. Translation: CASSLLSSGNTIYF.